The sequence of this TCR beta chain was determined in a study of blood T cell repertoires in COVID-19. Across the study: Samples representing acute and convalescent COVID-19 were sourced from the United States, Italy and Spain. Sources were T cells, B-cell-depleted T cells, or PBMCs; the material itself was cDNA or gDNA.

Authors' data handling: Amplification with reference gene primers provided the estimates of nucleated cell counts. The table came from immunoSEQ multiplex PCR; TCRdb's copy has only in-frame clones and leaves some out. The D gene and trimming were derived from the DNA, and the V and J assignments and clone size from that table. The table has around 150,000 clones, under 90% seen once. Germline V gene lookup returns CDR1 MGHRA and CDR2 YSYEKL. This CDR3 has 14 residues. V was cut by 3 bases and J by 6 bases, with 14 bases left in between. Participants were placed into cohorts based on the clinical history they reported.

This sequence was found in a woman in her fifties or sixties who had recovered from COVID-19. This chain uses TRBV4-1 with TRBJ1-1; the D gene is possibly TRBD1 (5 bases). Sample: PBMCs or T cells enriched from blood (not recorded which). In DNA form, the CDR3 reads TGCGCCAGCAGCCATACTGACAGTAACGCTGAAGCTTTCTTT. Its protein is CASSHTDSNAEAFF.